The 31 T cell receptor beta chains reported below all come from one sample, sequenced in a study of T-cell memory formation after mild COVID-19. TCRdb reprocessed the 5' RACE reads with MiXCR, giving one entry per CDR3 protein. Among under 250,000 distinct CDR3 sequences listed, roughly 9.4% were seen once. The sequenced sample consisted of PBMCs or a T cell subset sorted from them (not recorded which). Every receptor here comes from a man younger than 35 who had mild COVID-19 (a few samples of this study predate the infection). Cell type and time point are not known.

In this sample, this clonotype turned up a few times. The V and J genes are TRBV20-1 and TRBJ1-2; D might be TRBD1 (6 bases). Trimming took off 5 bases at V and 6 bases at J, with 13 bases between the two ends. The CDR3 runs 12 residues. Looked up from germline, CDR1 is DFQATT and CDR2 is SNEGSKA (reference sequence). CDR3 protein: CSAPTGFDGYTF. The CDR3 nucleotides are TGCAGTGCTCCGACAGGTTTCGATGGCTACACCTTC.

A few counts support this clonotype. The chain combines TRBV20-1 with TRBJ2-5; tentatively, D is TRBD2 (5 bases). Trimming removed 1 base at V and 1 base at J, with 7 bases between. This CDR3 has 13 residues. Germline V lookup: CDR1 DFQATT, CDR2 SNEGSKA (reference sequence). CDR3 in amino acids: CSARGTAQETQYF. The CDR3 nucleotides read TGCAGTGCTAGAGGGACTGCCCAAGAGACCCAGTACTTC.

This clonotype has ten or more counts. V is TRBV7-6 and J is TRBJ2-2; D gene uncertain. Germline V gene lookup returns CDR1 SGHVS and CDR2 FNYEAQ. The CDR3 is made up of 12 amino acids. Deletions cut 5 bases from V and 5 bases from J, with 6 bases between. CDR3 in amino acids: CASSPETGELFF. The CDR3 region has the DNA TGTGCCAGCAGCCCCGAGACCGGGGAGCTGTTTTTT.

The V call is TRBV6-1, the J call TRBJ2-3; D call uncertain. Germline V CDR1 and CDR2: MNHNS, SASEGT. Trimming cost V 3 bases and J 5 bases, with 3 bases left between them. This CDR3 comprises 11 residues. The DNA for the CDR3 is TGTGCCAGCAGTGAGCAAGATACGCAGTATTTT. Translating it yields CASSEQDTQYF.

This clonotype was seen many times. The chain links TRBV7-6 to TRBJ2-7; 8 bases match TRBD2. The CDR3 is 15 amino acids. Germline V gives CDR1 SGHVS, CDR2 FNYEAQ. J lost 4 bases, V lost 2 bases, and 7 bases had no gene match. This CDR3 is CASSLSGGGQYEQYF. CDR3 coding DNA: TGTGCCAGCAGCTTATCCGGCGGGGGGCAGTACGAGCAGTACTTC.

V is TRBV12-3 or TRBV12-4 and J is TRBJ1-1; 9 nucleotides align to TRBD1. Trimming took 7 bases from V and 4 from J; bases not matched to a gene: 7. The CDR3 spans 14 residues. The DNA for the CDR3 is TGTGCCAGCACCAATACGACAGGGGGCACTGAAGCTTTCTTT. Its protein is CASTNTTGGTEAFF.

V usage is TRBV4-3 and J usage is TRBJ2-5, with 9 bases matching TRBD2. After removal of 0 bases from V and 5 bases from J, the junction contained 10 bases not matched to a gene. Per the germline V gene, CDR1 is LGHNA and CDR2 is YSLEER. This CDR3 region has 17 residues. In DNA form, the CDR3 reads TGCGCCAGCAGCCAAGATTTCGAGGCTAGCGGGGAGGAGACCCAGTACTTC. As protein: CASSQDFEASGEETQYF.

This clonotype occurred a few times. This chain joins TRBV5-1 and TRBJ2-5; D possibly corresponds to TRBD2 (7 bases). The CDR3 totals 15 residues. Trimming cost V 6 bases and J 4 bases, with 19 bases left between them. Germline lookup yields CDR1 SGHRS and CDR2 YFSETQ. The CDR3 sequence is CASTPMGGLGETQYF. CDR3 coding DNA: TGCGCCAGCACCCCTATGGGGGGGCTAGGAGAGACCCAGTACTTC.

This clonotype has only a few counts. The chain is built from TRBV7-9 and TRBJ2-5; 12 bases fit TRBD2. This CDR3 region has 15 residues. Trimming cost V 5 bases and J 2 bases; bases outside gene matches: 3. Germline CDR1 and CDR2: SEHNR and FQNEAQ (reference sequence). The CDR3 region is CASSDGTSGQETQYF. CDR3 DNA sequence: TGTGCCAGCAGCGACGGGACTAGCGGGCAAGAGACCCAGTACTTC.

The gene calls are TRBV4-1 and TRBJ1-1, with 11 bases that match TRBD1. This CDR3 spans 16 amino acids. The V segment lost 4 bases and the J segment 5 bases; nucleotides outside the gene matches: 9. Germline V gives CDR1 MGHRA, CDR2 YSYEKL. This chain's CDR3 is CASSLYGQGAGTEAFF. The DNA of the CDR3 is TGCGCCAGCAGCCTGTATGGACAGGGGGCGGGGACTGAAGCTTTCTTT.

In this sample, this clonotype turned up a few times. The rearrangement links TRBV7-6 to TRBJ2-1, with unresolved D. The ends were cut back, 5 bases at V and 8 bases at J, with 16 bases in the middle. This CDR3 is 14 amino acids long. Per the germline V gene, CDR1 is SGHVS and CDR2 is FNYEAQ. This CDR3 reads CASSAFVSKDEQFF. The DNA for the CDR3 is TGTGCCAGCAGCGCCTTTGTCTCCAAAGATGAGCAGTTCTTC.

This clonotype occurred many times. V usage is TRBV27 and J usage is TRBJ2-1, with TRBD2 as a possible D gene (5 bases). Between the trimmed V and J ends, which lost 7 bases and 1 base, there was a span of 8 bases. Germline V gene data show CDR1 as MNHEY and CDR2 as SMNVEV (reference sequence). The CDR3 runs to 13 residues. The CDR3 nucleotides are TGTGCCAGCACCCCGGGGTCCTACAATGAGCAGTTCTTC. This codes for CASTPGSYNEQFF.

This clonotype was seen a handful of times. The rearrangement links TRBV9 to TRBJ1-6; 9 bases are shared with TRBD1. J was trimmed by 8 bases and V by 7 bases; bases with no gene match: 7. CDR1 SGDLS and CDR2 YYNGEE come from the germline V gene. This CDR3 is built from 14 residues. For the CDR3, the DNA is TGTGCCAGCGGACAGGGGTTATTGGATTCACCCCTCCACTTT. Its translation is CASGQGLLDSPLHF.

The CDR3 loop is CASSLSHNQPQHF. The CDR3 nucleotides are TGTGCCAGCAGCTTATCCCACAATCAGCCCCAGCATTTT. The rearrangement uses TRBV7-2 and TRBJ1-5; D unclear. Trimming took 2 bases from V and 3 from J, leaving 5 bases between them. Germline V gives CDR1 SGHTA, CDR2 FQGNSA. This CDR3 region has 13 residues.

The chain carries TRBV20-1 and TRBJ2-7; no firm D call. Germline values: CDR1 DFQATT, CDR2 SNEGSKA (reference sequence). The CDR3 extends over 12 amino acids. V was cut by 3 bases and J by 3 bases, with 9 bases left in between. The chain's CDR3 is CSARGSFYEQYF. The CDR3 DNA sequence: TGCAGTGCTAGGGGATCATTCTACGAGCAGTACTTC.

This clonotype was observed a handful of times. V usage is TRBV5-1 and J usage is TRBJ2-1; 7 bases are shared with TRBD2. The J segment lost 5 bases and the V segment lost 0 bases, leaving 8 bases of the junction unmatched. CDR1 is SGHRS and CDR2 is YFSETQ in the germline V gene. The CDR3 contains 16 residues. Here the CDR3 DNA reads TGCGCCAGCAGCTTGGATCGGACGGGGGGAAACAATGAGCAGTTCTTC. Translated: CASSLDRTGGNNEQFF.

This clonotype was seen a handful of times. The genes are TRBV7-9 and TRBJ1-4, with D unclear. V lost 0 bases and J lost 0, with 14 bases in between. Germline lookup yields CDR1 SEHNR and CDR2 FQNEAQ (reference sequence). The CDR3 totals 18 residues. CDR3 DNA sequence: TGTGCCAGCAGCTTAGCTCTGTTTCAGACTGCAACTAATGAAAAACTGTTTTTT. This sequence encodes CASSLALFQTATNEKLFF.

This chain uses TRBV5-1 with TRBJ2-3; D perhaps matches TRBD2 (7 bases). CDR3 size: 14 residues. V was trimmed by 7 bases and J by 6 bases, leaving 18 bases between them. The V gene's germline CDR1 is SGHRS and CDR2 YFSETQ. For the CDR3, the DNA is TGCGCCAGCTGGGGGGGGGCCAAAGCGGATACGCAGTATTTT. Translated, it gives CASWGGAKADTQYF.

J is TRBJ2-1 and V is TRBV7-2; D unresolved. This CDR3 has 11 residues. Germline lookup yields CDR1 SGHTA and CDR2 FQGNSA. Trimming took 2 bases from V and 15 from J, leaving 11 bases between them. CDR3 coding DNA: TGTGCCAGCAGCTTAATCCCTCCGGTGTTCTTC. Its translation is CASSLIPPVFF.

The table lists this clonotype with many counts. This chain links TRBV5-1 with TRBJ1-2; 7 bases agree with TRBD1. Germline values: CDR1 SGHRS, CDR2 YFSETQ. V lost 4 bases, J lost 3 bases, and 9 bases stayed unmatched. CDR3 size: 15 residues. The CDR3 DNA is TGCGCCAGCAGCCCCTCCCTAGGGGGCCACTATGGCTACACCTTC. Residues: CASSPSLGGHYGYTF.

Many counts were recorded for this clonotype. V and J are TRBV12-3 or TRBV12-4 and TRBJ1-5, with a possible D match to TRBD1 (5 bases). The V and J ends lost 1 base and 3 bases respectively, with 10 bases between them. CDR3 length equals 15 residues. In DNA, the CDR3 is TGTGCCAGCAGTTTAGTTCTACAGGACAATCAGCCCCAGCATTTT. It encodes CASSLVLQDNQPQHF.

This rearrangement joins TRBV5-1 to TRBJ1-1; D may be TRBD1 (6 bases). Trimming pared 1 base from V and 1 base from J, leaving 14 bases between. The CDR3 totals 16 residues. Germline-derived CDR1 and CDR2 are SGHRS and YFSETQ. CDR3 sequence: CASSLIGLGANTEAFF. The DNA of the CDR3 is TGCGCCAGCAGCTTGATAGGGTTGGGGGCGAACACTGAAGCTTTCTTT.

This clonotype was counted only a few times. The genes are TRBV7-2 and TRBJ2-4; TRBD2 is a possible D gene (5 bases). The CDR3 spans 14 residues. Trimming took off 5 bases at V and 0 bases at J, with 8 bases between the two ends. Germline lookup yields CDR1 SGHTA and CDR2 FQGNSA. DNA for the CDR3: TGTGCCAGCAGCACGGGGATAGCCAAAAACATTCAGTACTTC. This sequence encodes CASSTGIAKNIQYF.

This clonotype has just a few counts. One end of the junction varies from germline; a read error may be responsible. The V call is TRBV7-2, the J call TRBJ1-3; weak D call: TRBD1 (5 bases). The V gene's germline CDR1 is SGHTA and CDR2 FQGNSA. This CDR3 region has 14 residues. The CDR3 nucleotides read TGTGCCAGCAGCCCTGAGGGGTCTGCAAACACCATATATTTT. The encoded protein is CASSPEGSANTIYF.

This clonotype was observed a few times. This chain joins TRBV15 and TRBJ1-5, with D possibly matching TRBD1 (5 bases). The CDR3 length is 15 residues. Germline V gene lookup returns CDR1 LNHNV and CDR2 YYDKDF (reference sequence). Trimming shortened V by 3 bases and J by 3 bases, and 12 bases separated the two germline ends. The CDR3 region is CATSSRRDLNQPQHF. The CDR3 nucleotides read TGTGCCACCAGCAGCCGCCGGGACCTCAATCAGCCCCAGCATTTT. Based on the CDR3 plus reference TRBV15 and TRBJ1-5, the full variable domain is DAMVIQNPRYQVTQFGKPVTLSCSQTLNHNVMYWYQQKSSQAPKLLFHYYDKDFNNEADTPDNFQSRRPNTSFCFLDIRSPGLGDTAMYLCATSSRRDLNQPQHFGDGTRLSIL.

The rearrangement uses TRBV7-3 and TRBJ2-1, with a weak D call TRBD2 (5 bases). Between the trimmed V and J ends, which lost 3 bases and 3 bases, there was a span of 6 bases. This CDR3 has 13 residues. CDR1 SGHTA and CDR2 FQGTGA come from the germline V gene. CDR3 nucleotide sequence: TGTGCCAGCAGCTTGAGCGGCTACAATGAGCAGTTCTTC. The encoded protein is CASSLSGYNEQFF.

There are a few counts of this clonotype. CDR3 in amino acids: CASSQSGETQYF. CDR3 nucleotide sequence: TGCGCCAGCAGTCAATCAGGAGAGACCCAGTACTTC. J is TRBJ2-5 and V is TRBV23-1, with D unresolved. TRBV23-1 has ORF status, its function being uncertain. The CDR3 covers 12 residues. Trimming shortened V by 0 bases and J by 4 bases, and 3 bases separated the two germline ends.

This clonotype was counted a few times. This chain joins TRBV12-3 or TRBV12-4 and TRBJ2-5; D is possibly TRBD2 (6 bases). The CDR3 loop spans 17 amino acids. Trimming stripped 2 bases from V and 2 bases from J, with 18 bases between. In DNA form, the CDR3 reads TGTGCCAGCAGTTTATCCTTCGGAGCGGGCAAGCAAGAGACCCAGTACTTC. Protein product: CASSLSFGAGKQETQYF.

This clonotype was seen repeatedly, ten times or more. The rearrangement links TRBV20-1 to TRBJ2-1; TRBD2 matches 8 bases. The J segment lost 8 bases and the V segment lost 4 bases, leaving 10 bases of the junction unmatched. The CDR3 length is 14 residues. CDR1 is DFQATT and CDR2 is SNEGSKA in the germline V gene (reference sequence). The CDR3 here is CSANPGGPVDEQFF. The CDR3 nucleotides read TGCAGTGCTAATCCGGGGGGGCCGGTCGATGAGCAGTTCTTC.

This clonotype came up many times. The chain uses TRBV27 and TRBJ1-5; TRBD1 matches 8 bases. Germline-derived CDR1 and CDR2 are MNHEY and SMNVEV (reference sequence). CDR3 length equals 13 residues. V was clipped by 2 bases and J by 6 bases; unmatched bases: 0. CDR3 coding DNA: TGTGCCAGCAGTTTACAGGGGGCTCAGCCCCAGCATTTT. Translated: CASSLQGAQPQHF.

The table lists this clonotype with a few counts. The genes are TRBV12-3 or TRBV12-4 and TRBJ1-2, with 7 bases lining up with TRBD1. The V gene end was trimmed by 4 bases and the J gene end by 4 bases; junction bases not matched to a gene: 21. This CDR3 comprises 19 residues. CDR3 bases: TGTGCCAGCAGTTCTCGGACAGGAGAGCCGCCTCTCCCTGCCTATGGCTACACCTTC. As protein: CASSSRTGEPPLPAYGYTF.